This entry is about one TCR beta chain. Its antigen is undetermined. This specimen comes from a study of regulatory T cells in long-lasting Graves disease. Trimming pared 7 bases from V and 8 bases from J, leaving 17 bases between. This CDR3 comprises 12 residues. Germline V gene lookup returns CDR1 SQVTM and CDR2 ANQGSEA. The time point was: persistent/refractory GD, antithyroid drugs over 5 years with positive TRAb. From RNA extracted from PBMCs, the TCR library was made. General study results and limits: New patients shared fewer public clonotypes (about 970) than persistent patients did (about 2,700).

The authors built TCR beta libraries using iRepertoire HTBI primers and Arm-PCR of CDR3 regions. TCRdb ran MiXCR on the multiplex PCR reads and lists one entry per CDR3 protein. Among 650,000 to 700,000 distinct CDR3 sequences listed, 30% were seen once. The sample consisted of peripheral blood mononuclear cells (PBMCs), taken when the disease was refractory, from a patient treated with antithyroid drugs. V is TRBV29-1 and J is TRBJ1-2, with D hard to call. The receptor comes from a female donor with Graves disease. The CDR3 sequence: CSAELRLGGYTF. DNA of the CDR3: TGCAGCGCGGAGCTCCGGCTAGGAGGCTACACCTTC.